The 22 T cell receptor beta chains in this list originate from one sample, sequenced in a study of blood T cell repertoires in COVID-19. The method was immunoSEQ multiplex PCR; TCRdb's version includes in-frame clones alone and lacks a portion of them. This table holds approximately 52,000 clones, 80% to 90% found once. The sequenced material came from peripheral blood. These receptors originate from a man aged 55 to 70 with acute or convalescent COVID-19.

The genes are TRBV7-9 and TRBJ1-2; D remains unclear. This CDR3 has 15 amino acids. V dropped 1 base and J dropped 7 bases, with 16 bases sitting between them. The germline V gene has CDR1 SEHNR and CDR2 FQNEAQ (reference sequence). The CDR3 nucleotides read TGTGCCAGCAGCTTAGTTTGGAGGGTAGAGCTTGGCTACACCTTC. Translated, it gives CASSLVWRVELGYTF.

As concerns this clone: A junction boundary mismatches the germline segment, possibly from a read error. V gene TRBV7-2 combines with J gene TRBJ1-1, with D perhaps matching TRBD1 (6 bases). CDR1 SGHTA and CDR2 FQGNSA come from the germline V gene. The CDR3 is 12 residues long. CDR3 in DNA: TGTGCCAGCAGCTTAGTAATGGGGGCCCAGCTCTTT. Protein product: CASSLVMGAQLF.

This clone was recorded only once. This CDR3 is CASSSRTASYNSPLHF. As DNA, the CDR3 is TGTGCCAGCAGCAGTCGGACAGCCTCCTATAATTCACCCCTCCACTTT. The V and J genes are TRBV5-4 and TRBJ1-6; a weak D match, TRBD1 (6 bases). The germline V gene has CDR1 SGHNT and CDR2 YYREEE (reference sequence). CDR3 size: 16 residues. Deletions cut 4 bases from V and 0 bases from J, with 11 bases between.

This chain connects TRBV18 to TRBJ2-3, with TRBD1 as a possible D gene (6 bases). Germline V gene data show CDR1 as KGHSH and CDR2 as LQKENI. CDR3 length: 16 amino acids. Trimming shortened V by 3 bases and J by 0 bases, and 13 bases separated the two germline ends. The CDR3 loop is CASSPQGRGSTDTQYF. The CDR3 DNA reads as TGTGCCAGCTCACCTCAGGGCAGGGGTAGCACAGATACGCAGTATTTT. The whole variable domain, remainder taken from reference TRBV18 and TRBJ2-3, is NAGVMQNPRHLVRRRGQEARLRCSPMKGHSHVYWYRQLPEEGLKFMVYLQKENIIDESGMPKERFSAEFPKEGPSILRIQQVVRGDSAAYFCASSPQGRGSTDTQYFGPGTRLTVL.

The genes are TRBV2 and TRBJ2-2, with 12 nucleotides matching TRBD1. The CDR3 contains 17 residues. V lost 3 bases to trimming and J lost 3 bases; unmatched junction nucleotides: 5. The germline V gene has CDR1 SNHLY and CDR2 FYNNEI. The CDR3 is CASSEGTGGEYTGELFF. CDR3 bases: TGTGCCAGCAGTGAGGGGACAGGGGGCGAGTACACCGGGGAGCTGTTTTTT.

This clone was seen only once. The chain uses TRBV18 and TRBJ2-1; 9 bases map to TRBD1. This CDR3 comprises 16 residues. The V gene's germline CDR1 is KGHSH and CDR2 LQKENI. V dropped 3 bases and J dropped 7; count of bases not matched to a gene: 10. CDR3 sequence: CASSPSPQGARNEQFF. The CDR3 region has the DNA TGTGCCAGCTCACCTTCACCACAGGGGGCAAGAAATGAGCAGTTCTTC. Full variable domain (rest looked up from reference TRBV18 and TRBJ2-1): NAGVMQNPRHLVRRRGQEARLRCSPMKGHSHVYWYRQLPEEGLKFMVYLQKENIIDESGMPKERFSAEFPKEGPSILRIQQVVRGDSAAYFCASSPSPQGARNEQFFGPGTRLTVL.

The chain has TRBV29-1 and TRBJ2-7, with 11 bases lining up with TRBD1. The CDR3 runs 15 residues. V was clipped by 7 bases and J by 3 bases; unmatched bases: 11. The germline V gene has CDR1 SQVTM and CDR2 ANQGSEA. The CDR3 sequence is CSGIWTGGFGYEQYF. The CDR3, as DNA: TGCAGCGGTATCTGGACAGGGGGCTTTGGCTACGAGCAGTACTTC.

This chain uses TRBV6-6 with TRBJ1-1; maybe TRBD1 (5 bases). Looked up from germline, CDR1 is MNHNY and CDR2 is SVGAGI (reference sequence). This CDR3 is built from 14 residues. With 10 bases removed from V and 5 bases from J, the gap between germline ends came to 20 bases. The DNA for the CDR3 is TGTGCCACCCAATTAGAGGAGGGGTTGACTGAAGCTTTCTTT. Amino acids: CATQLEEGLTEAFF.

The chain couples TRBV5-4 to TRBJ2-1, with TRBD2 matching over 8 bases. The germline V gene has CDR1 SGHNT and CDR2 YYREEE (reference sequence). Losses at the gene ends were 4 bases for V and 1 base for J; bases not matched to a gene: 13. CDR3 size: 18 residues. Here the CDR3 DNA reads TGTGCCAGCAGCCCGGGAGGGGAGCGACCCTTGTCCTACAATGAGCAGTTCTTC. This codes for CASSPGGERPLSYNEQFF.

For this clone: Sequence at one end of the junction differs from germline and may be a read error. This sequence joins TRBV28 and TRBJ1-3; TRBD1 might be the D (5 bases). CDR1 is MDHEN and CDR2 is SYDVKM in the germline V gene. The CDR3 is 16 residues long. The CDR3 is CASSPPRVFSRNTIYF. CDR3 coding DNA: TGTGCCAGCAGTCCCCCCAGGGTCTTCTCTAGAAACACCATATATTTT.

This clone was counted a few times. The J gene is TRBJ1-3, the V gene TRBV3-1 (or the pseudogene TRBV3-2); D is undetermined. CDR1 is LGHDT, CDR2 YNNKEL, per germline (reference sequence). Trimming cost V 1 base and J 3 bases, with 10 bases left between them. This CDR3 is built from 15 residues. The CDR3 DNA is TGTGCCAGCAGCCAAGGGCTGCGGGGTGGAAACACCATATATTTT. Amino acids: CASSQGLRGGNTIYF.

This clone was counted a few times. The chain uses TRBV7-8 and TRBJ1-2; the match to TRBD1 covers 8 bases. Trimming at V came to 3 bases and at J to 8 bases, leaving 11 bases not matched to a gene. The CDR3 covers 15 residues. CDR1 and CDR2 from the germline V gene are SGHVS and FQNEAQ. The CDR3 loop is CASSFRTGLKGGYTF. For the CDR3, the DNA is TGTGCCAGCAGCTTTCGGACAGGGTTAAAGGGAGGCTACACCTTC.

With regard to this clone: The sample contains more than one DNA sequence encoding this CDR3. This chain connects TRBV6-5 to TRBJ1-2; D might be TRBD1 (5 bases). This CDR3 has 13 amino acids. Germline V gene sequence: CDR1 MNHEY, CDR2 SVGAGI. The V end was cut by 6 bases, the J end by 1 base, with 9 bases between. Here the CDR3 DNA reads TGTGCCAGCAGCTACGACAGTAACTATGGCTACACCTTC. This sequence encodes CASSYDSNYGYTF.

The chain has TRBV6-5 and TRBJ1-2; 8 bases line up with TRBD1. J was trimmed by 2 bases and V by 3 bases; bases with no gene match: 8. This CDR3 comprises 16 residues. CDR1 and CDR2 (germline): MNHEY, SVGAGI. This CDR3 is CASSYQAGGRNYGYTF. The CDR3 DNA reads TGTGCCAGCAGTTATCAGGCAGGGGGCCGAAACTATGGCTACACCTTC.

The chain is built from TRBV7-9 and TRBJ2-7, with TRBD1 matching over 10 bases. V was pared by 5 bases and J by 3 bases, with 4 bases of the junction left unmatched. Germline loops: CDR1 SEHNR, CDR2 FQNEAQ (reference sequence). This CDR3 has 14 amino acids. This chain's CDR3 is CASSQDRGLYEQYF. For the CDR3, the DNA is TGTGCCAGCAGCCAAGACAGGGGGCTCTACGAGCAGTACTTC. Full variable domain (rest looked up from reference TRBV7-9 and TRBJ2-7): DTGVSQNPRHKITKRGQNVTFRCDPISEHNRLYWYRQTLGQGPEFLTYFQNEAQLEKSRLLSDRFSAERPKGSFSTLEIQRTEQGDSAMYLCASSQDRGLYEQYFGPGTRLTVT.

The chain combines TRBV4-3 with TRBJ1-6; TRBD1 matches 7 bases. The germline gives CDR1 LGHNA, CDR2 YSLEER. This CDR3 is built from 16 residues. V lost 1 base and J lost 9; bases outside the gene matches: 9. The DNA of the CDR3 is TGCGCCAGCAGCCAAGTCTGGGACAGAAAGGGTTCACCCCTCCACTTT. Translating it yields CASSQVWDRKGSPLHF.

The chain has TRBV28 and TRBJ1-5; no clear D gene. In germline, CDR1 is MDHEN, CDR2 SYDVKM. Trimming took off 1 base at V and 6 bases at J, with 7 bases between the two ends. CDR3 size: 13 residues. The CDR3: CASSLYGSQPQHF. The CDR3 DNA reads TGTGCCAGCAGTTTATACGGGAGTCAGCCCCAGCATTTT.

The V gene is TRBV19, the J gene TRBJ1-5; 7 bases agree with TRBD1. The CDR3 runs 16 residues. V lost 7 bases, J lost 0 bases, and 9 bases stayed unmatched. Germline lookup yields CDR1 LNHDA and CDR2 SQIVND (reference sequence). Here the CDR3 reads CASKVQGMISNQPQHF. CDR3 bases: TGTGCCAGTAAAGTACAGGGGATGATTAGCAATCAGCCCCAGCATTTT.

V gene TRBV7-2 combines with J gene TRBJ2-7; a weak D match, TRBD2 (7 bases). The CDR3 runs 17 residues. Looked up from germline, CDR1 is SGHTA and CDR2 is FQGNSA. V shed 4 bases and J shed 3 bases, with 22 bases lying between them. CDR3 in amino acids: CASSSARGAGVRYEQYF. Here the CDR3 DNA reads TGTGCCAGCAGCTCTGCCCGGGGGGCGGGGGTCCGCTACGAGCAGTACTTC.

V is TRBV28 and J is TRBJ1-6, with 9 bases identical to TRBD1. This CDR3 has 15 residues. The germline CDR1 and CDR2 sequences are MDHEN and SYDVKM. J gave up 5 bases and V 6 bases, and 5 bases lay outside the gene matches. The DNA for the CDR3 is TGTGCCAGCAGGGGACAGGGACTAAATAATTCACCCCTCCACTTT. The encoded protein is CASRGQGLNNSPLHF.

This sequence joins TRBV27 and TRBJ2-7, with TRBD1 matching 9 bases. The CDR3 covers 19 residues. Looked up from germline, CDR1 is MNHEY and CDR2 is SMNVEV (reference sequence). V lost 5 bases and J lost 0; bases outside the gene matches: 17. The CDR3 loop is CASSPGTLRDRASSYEQYF. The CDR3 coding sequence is TGTGCCAGCAGTCCAGGGACGCTTCGGGACAGGGCAAGCTCCTACGAGCAGTACTTC.

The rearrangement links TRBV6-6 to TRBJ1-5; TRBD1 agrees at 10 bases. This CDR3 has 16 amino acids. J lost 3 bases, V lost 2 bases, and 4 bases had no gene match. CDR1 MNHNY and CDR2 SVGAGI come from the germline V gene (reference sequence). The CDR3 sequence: CASSYRTGGNNQPQHF. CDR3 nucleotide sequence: TGTGCCAGCAGTTACCGGACAGGGGGTAACAATCAGCCCCAGCATTTT.